The clone carrying this T cell receptor beta chain was counted between two and nine times. This sample was taken from a study of identical twins. Germline V gene lookup returns CDR1 DFQATT and CDR2 SNEGSKA (reference sequence). This CDR3 is 10 amino acids long. Trimming left V 2 bases short and J 7 bases short, with 5 bases between. From the 5' RACE reads, TCRdb called clonotypes with MiXCR, one entry per CDR3 protein. The data contain about 690,000 distinct CDR3 sequences, 5.5% to 6.5% of them singletons. The chain combines TRBV20-1 with TRBJ1-2; D is uncertain. The sequenced sample consisted of naive T cells sorted from blood. The sequence derives from a man between 18 and 35 years old in good health. This CDR3 is CSARPSGYTF. In DNA, the CDR3 is TGCAGTGCTAGACCGTCTGGCTACACCTTC.